This TCR beta chain was retrieved from a study of blood T cell repertoires in COVID-19. At the level of the study: Nucleic acid was either cDNA or gDNA, and it came from T cells, B-cell-depleted T cells, or PBMCs.

Germline V gene data show CDR1 as SGHTA and CDR2 as FQGNSA. The length of the CDR3 is 15 residues. J lost 1 base, V lost 2 bases, and 3 bases had no gene match. This clone was seen only once. The data were produced by immunoSEQ multiplex PCR, yet TCRdb's version contains in-frame clones alone and is incomplete. The sample shows 350,000 or so clones, roughly 90% of them seen only once. The sample taken for sequencing was PBMCs or T cells enriched from blood (not recorded which). This TCR was sampled from a woman in her 30s who had recovered from COVID-19. V is TRBV7-2 and J is TRBJ2-5; TRBD2 aligns across 8 bases. CDR3: CASSLRGGSQETQYF. The CDR3 DNA reads TGTGCCAGCAGCTTACGGGGGGGGAGCCAAGAGACCCAGTACTTC.